This is a list of T cell receptor beta chains from one sample in a study of Graves' ophthalmopathy and Graves' hyperthyroidism. TCRdb itself ran the multiplex PCR reads through MiXCR, one entry per CDR3 protein. This sample has a few hundred thousand distinct CDR3 sequences; 39% occur once, and the top ten carry less than 4.5%. The sample comprised peripheral blood or thyroid tissue (not recorded which). These receptors were obtained from an adult man with Graves' hyperthyroidism. Each CDR3 is given with its conserved first and last residue. The D gene is left open where the match is weak. Rows may omit the clone size; those that give it use once, few, many or a size class.

length	J	D	size	V	CDR3	DNA
15	TRBJ1-1	TRBD1	.	TRBV25-1	CASSQQADRGTEAFF	TGTGCCAGCAGTCAACAGGCGGACAGGGGTACTGAAGCTTTCTTT
17	TRBJ1-1	TRBD1	many	TRBV4-2	CASSQDPPGGSNTEAFF	TGTGCCAGCAGCCAAGATCCACCAGGGGGATCGAACACTGAAGCTTTCTTT
16	TRBJ1-2	TRBD1	once	TRBV9	CASSARGDSIGASYTF	TGTGCCAGCAGCGCCAGAGGGGACAGTATTGGGGCAAGCTACACCTTC
15	TRBJ2-7	TRBD1	.	TRBV12-3/TRBV12-4	CASSLAGQSYYEQYF	TGTGCCAGCAGTTTAGCGGGACAGTCTTACTACGAGCAGTACTTC
15	TRBJ1-3	.	many	TRBV2	CASRVQGGSGNTIYF	TGTGCCAGCAGGGTACAGGGAGGCTCTGGAAACACCATATATTTT
14	TRBJ2-7	TRBD2	many	TRBV10-2	CASRDSGRTYEQYF	TGCGCCAGCAGGGATAGCGGGAGAACATACGAGCAGTACTTC
11	TRBJ2-7	.	.	TRBV24-1	CAAGQYNEQYF	TGTGCCGCCGGACAGTACAATGAGCAGTACTTC
15	TRBJ2-5	TRBD2	many	TRBV2	CASRRTSGGAETQYF	TGTGCCAGCAGACGGACTAGCGGGGGGGCGGAGACCCAGTACTTC
14	TRBJ1-4	TRBD1	.	TRBV13	CASSSGQGWEKLFF	TGTGCCAGCAGCTCGGGACAGGGTTGGGAAAAACTGTTTTTT
14	TRBJ2-6	TRBD1	.	TRBV27	CASTTGQGLPFLTF	TGTGCCAGCACCACGGGACAGGGTTTACCGTTCCTGACTTTC
14	TRBJ1-6	.	many	TRBV5-1	CASSLEQQISPLHF	TGCGCCAGCAGCTTGGAGCAACAGATTTCACCCCTCCACTTT
17	TRBJ2-1	.	.	TRBV7-6	CASSLGGGLGYYNEQFF	TGTGCCAGCAGCTTAGGTGGTGGCTTGGGGTACTACAATGAGCAGTTCTTC
16	TRBJ2-5	TRBD1	.	TRBV9	CASSGERDRGQETQYF	TGTGCCAGCAGCGGAGAGAGGGACAGGGGACAAGAGACCCAGTACTTC
14	TRBJ1-5	.	many	TRBV5-8	CASSFQGRNQPQHF	TGTGCCAGCAGCTTCCAGGGAAGGAATCAGCCCCAGCATTTT
14	TRBJ2-3	TRBD2	.	TRBV10-3	CAISERGGLNTQYF	TGTGCCATCAGTGAGCGGGGGGGCCTTAATACGCAGTATTTT
16	TRBJ1-3	.	.	TRBV5-6	CASSLGYGSSGNTIYF	TGTGCCAGCAGCTTGGGTTATGGGAGCTCTGGAAACACCATATATTTT
14	TRBJ1-2	TRBD1	.	TRBV7-2	CASSLRDSSCGYTF	TGTGCCAGCAGCTTACGGGACAGCAGCTGTGGCTACACCTTC
14	TRBJ1-5	.	.	TRBV18	CASSGLHSNQPQHF	TGTGCCAGCTCGGGACTACATAGCAATCAGCCCCAGCATTTT
11	TRBJ2-7	.	many	TRBV2	CASRDTYEQYF	TGTGCCAGCAGGGATACATACGAGCAGTACTTC
16	TRBJ1-5	.	few	TRBV27	CASSLMGALSNQPQHF	TGTGCCAGCAGTTTAATGGGGGCCCTAAGCAATCAGCCCCAGCATTTT
16	TRBJ1-4	.	once	TRBV18	CASSPSGTPTNEKLFF	TGTGCCAGCTCACCATCGGGGACACCAACTAATGAAAAACTGTTTTTT
14	TRBJ1-5	TRBD1	many	TRBV20-1	CSAPDRGKSQPQHF	TGCAGTGCACCCGACAGGGGTAAAAGTCAGCCCCAGCATTTT
19	TRBJ1-1	.	many	TRBV13	CASSLGALTVGLTNTEAFF	TGTGCCAGCAGCTTAGGAGCCCTGACTGTCGGCCTGACGAACACTGAAGCTTTCTTT
15	TRBJ1-2	TRBD1	many	TRBV6-5	CASSEPGQGGSGYTF	TGTGCCAGCAGTGAACCGGGACAGGGGGGAAGTGGCTACACCTTC
16	TRBJ1-2	.	few	TRBV20-1	CSALEGILSGNYGYTF	TGCAGTGCCCTAGAGGGTATTCTGTCGGGTAACTATGGCTACACCTTC
14	TRBJ1-5	.	few	TRBV20-1	CSADTGIIYQPQHF	TGCAGTGCTGATACAGGGATAATATACCAGCCCCAGCATTTT
15	TRBJ2-1	TRBD1	.	TRBV19	CASSIGQGAVNEQFF	TGTGCCAGTAGTATCGGACAGGGGGCGGTCAATGAGCAGTTCTTC
15	TRBJ2-5	.	few	TRBV5-1	CASSLAPTSGETQYF	TGCGCCAGCAGCTTGGCCCCAACCAGCGGAGAGACCCAGTACTTC
14	TRBJ2-2	.	.	TRBV10-3	CAIKGQAETGELFF	TGTGCCATCAAAGGTCAGGCCGAAACCGGGGAGCTGTTTTTT
14	TRBJ1-2	.	.	TRBV7-6	CASSYRFFEYSYTF	TGTGCCAGCAGCTACCGGTTCTTTGAGTATAGCTACACCTTC
11	TRBJ2-2	.	.	TRBV11-2	CASSPTWELFF	TGTGCCAGCAGCCCCACGTGGGAGCTGTTTTTT
14	TRBJ2-3	TRBD1	.	TRBV6-5	CASSRTGNPDTQYF	TGTGCCAGCAGTCGGACAGGGAATCCTGATACGCAGTATTTT
17	TRBJ2-7	TRBD2	.	TRBV24-1	CATSDGRLAGGSHEQYF	TGTGCCACCAGTGACGGCCGTCTAGCGGGGGGGAGCCACGAGCAGTACTTC
13	TRBJ2-7	.	.	TRBV12-3/TRBV12-4	CVSSTSTSYEQYF	TGTGTCAGCAGCACTAGCACCTCGTACGAGCAGTACTTC
14	TRBJ1-5	.	.	TRBV12-3/TRBV12-4	CASSHDNSNQPQHF	TGTGCCAGCAGCCACGACAATAGCAATCAGCCCCAGCATTTT
14	TRBJ2-6	.	.	TRBV19	CASSQDSGANVLTF	TGTGCCAGTAGTCAGGACTCTGGGGCCAACGTCCTGACTTTC
17	TRBJ2-2	TRBD2	once	TRBV2	CASSYPSGGGNTGELFF	TGTGCCAGCAGTTATCCTTCGGGGGGGGGTAACACCGGGGAGCTGTTTTTT
14	TRBJ1-2	.	many	TRBV29-1	CSVEESGRGDGYTF	TGCAGCGTTGAAGAAAGCGGCAGGGGCGATGGCTACACCTTC
12	TRBJ2-5	TRBD2	.	TRBV29-1	CSVAASGGTQYF	TGCAGCGTTGCGGCTAGCGGGGGTACCCAGTACTTC
16	TRBJ2-5	TRBD1	.	TRBV12-3/TRBV12-4	CASIDLGQGAVETQYF	TGTGCCAGCATCGATCTAGGACAGGGGGCGGTGGAGACCCAGTACTTC
16	TRBJ1-5	.	many	TRBV19	CASSYIPLPNNQPQHF	TGTGCCAGTAGTTATATTCCCCTGCCTAACAATCAGCCCCAGCATTTT